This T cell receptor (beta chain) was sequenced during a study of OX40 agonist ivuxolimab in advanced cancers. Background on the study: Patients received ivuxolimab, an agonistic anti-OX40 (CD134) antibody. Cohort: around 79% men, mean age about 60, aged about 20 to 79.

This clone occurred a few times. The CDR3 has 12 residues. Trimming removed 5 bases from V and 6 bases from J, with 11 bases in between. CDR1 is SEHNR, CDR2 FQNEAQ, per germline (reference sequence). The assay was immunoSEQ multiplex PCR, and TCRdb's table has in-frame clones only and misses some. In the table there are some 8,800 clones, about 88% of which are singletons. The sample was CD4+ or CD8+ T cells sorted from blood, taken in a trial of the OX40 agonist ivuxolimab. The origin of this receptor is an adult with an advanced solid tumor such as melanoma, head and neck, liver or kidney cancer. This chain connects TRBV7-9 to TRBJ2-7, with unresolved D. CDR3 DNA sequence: TGTGCCAGCAGCCTAGTCAGCTCCGAGCAGTACTTC. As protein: CASSLVSSEQYF.